The T cell receptor (beta chain) described here comes from a study of T cells after yellow fever vaccination. Overall study context: SMART-Seq v4 Ultra Low Input prepared the low-cell-number fractions. Study conclusions and caveats: When the response was secondary, it was weaker but reached its peak faster, day 5 versus 15. The booster response re-showed most primary clones: around 96% CD4, approximately 90% CD8.

Trimming removed 0 bases from V and 5 bases from J, with 9 bases in between. Per the germline V gene, CDR1 is SGHNT and CDR2 is YYREEE (reference sequence). The length of the CDR3 is 14 residues. This clonotype was found a few times. Its antigen is currently unknown. A single record per CDR3 protein comes from TCRdb applying MiXCR to the 5' RACE reads. The top ten clones hold 20% to 25% of a sample with about 340,000 distinct CDR3 sequences, roughly 4.3% of them seen once. The TCR comes from a man aged 18 to 35 who received the YFV17D yellow fever vaccine. The material sequenced was PBMCs, taken 5 days after the yellow fever booster vaccination. This chain uses TRBV5-4 with TRBJ2-1; D is unresolved. The CDR3 coding sequence is TGTGCCAGCAGCTTGGGAGTGGCCAACAATGAGCAGTTCTTC. It encodes CASSLGVANNEQFF.